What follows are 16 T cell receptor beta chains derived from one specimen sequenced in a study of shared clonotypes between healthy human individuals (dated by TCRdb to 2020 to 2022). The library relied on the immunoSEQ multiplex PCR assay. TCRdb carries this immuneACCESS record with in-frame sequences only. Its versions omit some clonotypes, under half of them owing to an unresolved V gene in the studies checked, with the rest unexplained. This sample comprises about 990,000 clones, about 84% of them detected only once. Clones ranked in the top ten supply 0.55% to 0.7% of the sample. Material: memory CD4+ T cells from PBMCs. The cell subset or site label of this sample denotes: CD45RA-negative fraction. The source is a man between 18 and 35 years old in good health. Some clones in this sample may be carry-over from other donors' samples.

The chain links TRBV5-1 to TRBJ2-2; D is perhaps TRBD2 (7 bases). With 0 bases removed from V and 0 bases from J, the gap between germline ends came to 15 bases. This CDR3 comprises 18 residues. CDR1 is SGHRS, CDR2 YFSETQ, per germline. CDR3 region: CASSLAPAGAPNTGELFF. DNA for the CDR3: TGCGCCAGCAGCTTGGCTCCGGCGGGGGCGCCGAACACCGGGGAGCTGTTTTTT.

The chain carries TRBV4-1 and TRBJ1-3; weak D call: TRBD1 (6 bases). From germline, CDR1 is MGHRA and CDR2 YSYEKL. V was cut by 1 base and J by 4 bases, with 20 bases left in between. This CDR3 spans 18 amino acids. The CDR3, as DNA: TGCGCCAGCAGCCAAGTAGGGGGGAGAACTCGGCGGGGAAACACCATATATTTT. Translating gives CASSQVGGRTRRGNTIYF.

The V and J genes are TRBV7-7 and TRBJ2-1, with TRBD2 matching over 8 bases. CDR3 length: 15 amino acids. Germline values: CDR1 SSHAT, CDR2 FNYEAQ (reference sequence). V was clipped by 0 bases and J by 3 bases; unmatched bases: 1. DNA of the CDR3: TGTGCCAGCAGCTTAGCGGCGGGAGGCTACAATGAGCAGTTCTTC. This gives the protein CASSLAAGGYNEQFF.

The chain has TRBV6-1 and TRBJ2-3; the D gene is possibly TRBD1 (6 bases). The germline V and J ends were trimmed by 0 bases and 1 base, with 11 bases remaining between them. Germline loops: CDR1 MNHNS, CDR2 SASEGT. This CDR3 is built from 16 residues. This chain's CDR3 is CASSEAGTSGTDTQYF. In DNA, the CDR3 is TGTGCCAGCAGTGAAGCCGGGACATCGGGCACAGATACGCAGTATTTT.

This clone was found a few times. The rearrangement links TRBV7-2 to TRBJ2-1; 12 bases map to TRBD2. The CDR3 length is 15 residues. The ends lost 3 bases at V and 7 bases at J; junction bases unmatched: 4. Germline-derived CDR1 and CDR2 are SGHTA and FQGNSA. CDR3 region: CASSLTSGGGNEQFF. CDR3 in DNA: TGTGCCAGCAGCTTGACTAGCGGGGGAGGTAATGAGCAGTTCTTC.

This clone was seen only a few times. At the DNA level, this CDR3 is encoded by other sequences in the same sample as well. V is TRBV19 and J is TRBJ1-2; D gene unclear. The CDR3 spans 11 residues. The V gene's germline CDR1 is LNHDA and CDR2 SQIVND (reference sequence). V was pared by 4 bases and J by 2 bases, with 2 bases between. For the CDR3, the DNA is TGTGCCAGTAGTACCAACTATGGCTACACCTTC. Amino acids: CASSTNYGYTF.

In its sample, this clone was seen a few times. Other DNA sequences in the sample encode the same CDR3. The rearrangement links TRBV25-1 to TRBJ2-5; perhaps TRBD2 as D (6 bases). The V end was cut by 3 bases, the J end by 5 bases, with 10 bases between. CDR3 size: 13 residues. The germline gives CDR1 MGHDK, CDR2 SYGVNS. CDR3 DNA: TGTGCCAGCAGTGACGCGGGAAGCGAGACCCAGTACTTC. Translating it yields CASSDAGSETQYF.

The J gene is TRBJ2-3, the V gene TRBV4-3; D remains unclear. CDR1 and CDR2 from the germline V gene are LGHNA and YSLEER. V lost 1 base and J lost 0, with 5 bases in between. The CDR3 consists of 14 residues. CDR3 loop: CASSQGGSTDTQYF. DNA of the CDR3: TGCGCCAGCAGCCAAGGAGGTAGCACAGATACGCAGTATTTT.

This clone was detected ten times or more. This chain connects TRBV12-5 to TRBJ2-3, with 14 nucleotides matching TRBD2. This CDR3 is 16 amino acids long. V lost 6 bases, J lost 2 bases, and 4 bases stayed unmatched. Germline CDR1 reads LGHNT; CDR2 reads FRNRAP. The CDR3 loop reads CASGPGLAGATDTQYF. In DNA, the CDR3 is TGTGCTAGTGGCCCGGGACTAGCGGGAGCCACAGATACGCAGTATTTT. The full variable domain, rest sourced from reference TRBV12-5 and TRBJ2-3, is DARVTQTPRHKVTEMGQEVTMRCQPILGHNTVFWYRQTMMQGLELLAYFRNRAPLDDSGMPKDRFSAEMPDATLATLKIQPSEPRDSAVYFCASGPGLAGATDTQYFGPGTRLTVL.

CDR3 sequence: CASSLDIAGVSYEQYF. The CDR3 DNA follows: TGTGCCAGCAGTTTAGACATAGCGGGAGTCTCCTACGAGCAGTACTTC. The V gene is TRBV27, the J gene TRBJ2-7; 9 bases align to TRBD2. The CDR3 contains 16 residues. J gave up 0 bases and V 2 bases, and 5 bases lay outside the gene matches. Germline V gene data show CDR1 as MNHEY and CDR2 as SMNVEV (reference sequence).

This CDR3 reads CAIETTPGTDTQYF. The CDR3 nucleotides are TGTGCCATTGAGACAACCCCCGGGACAGATACGCAGTATTTT. The chain has TRBV25-1 and TRBJ2-3; D is unresolved. Germline V CDR1 and CDR2: MGHDK, SYGVNS. This CDR3 contains 14 residues. The V gene lost 10 bases and the J gene lost 3 bases, with 17 bases spanning the gap.

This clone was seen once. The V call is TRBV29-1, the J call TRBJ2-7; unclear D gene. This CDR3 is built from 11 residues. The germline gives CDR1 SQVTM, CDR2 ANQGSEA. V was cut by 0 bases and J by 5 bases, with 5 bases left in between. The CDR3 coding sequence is TGCAGCGTTGAAGATCTGAACGAGCAGTACTTC. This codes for CSVEDLNEQYF.

The CDR3: CASSSRGGWTYEQYF. Written as DNA, the CDR3 is TGTGCCAGCAGTTCCAGAGGGGGTTGGACCTACGAGCAGTACTTC. This sequence joins TRBV28 and TRBJ2-7, with D possibly TRBD1 on 6 matching bases. The CDR3 totals 15 residues. The V gene's germline CDR1 is MDHEN and CDR2 SYDVKM. V lost 4 bases and J lost 2, with 15 bases in between.

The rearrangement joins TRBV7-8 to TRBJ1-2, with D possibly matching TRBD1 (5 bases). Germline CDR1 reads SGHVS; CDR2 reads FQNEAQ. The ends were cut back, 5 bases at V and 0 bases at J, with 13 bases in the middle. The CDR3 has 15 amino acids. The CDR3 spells CASSDRKGTNYGYTF. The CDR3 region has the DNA TGTGCCAGCAGCGATCGAAAGGGGACTAACTATGGCTACACCTTC. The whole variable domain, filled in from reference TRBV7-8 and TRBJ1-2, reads GAGVSQSPRYKVAKRGQDVALRCDPISGHVSLFWYQQALGQGPEFLTYFQNEAQLDKSGLPSDRFFAERPEGSVSTLKIQRTQQEDSAVYLCASSDRKGTNYGYTFGSGTRLTVV.

CDR3 amino acids: CASSFFQGAYEQYF. CDR3 nucleotides: TGTGCCAGCAGCTTTTTCCAGGGGGCCTACGAGCAGTACTTC. This sequence joins TRBV7-9 and TRBJ2-7; TRBD1 matches 7 bases. The CDR3 is 14 amino acids. Unmatched junction bases numbered 4, after V lost 3 bases and J lost 2 bases. Germline CDR1 and CDR2: SEHNR and FQNEAQ (reference sequence).

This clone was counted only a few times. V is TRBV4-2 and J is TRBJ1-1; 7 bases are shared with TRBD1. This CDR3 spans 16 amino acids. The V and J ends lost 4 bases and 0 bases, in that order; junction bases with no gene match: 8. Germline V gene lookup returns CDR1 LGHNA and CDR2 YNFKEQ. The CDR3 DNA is TGTGCCAGCAGCCTGGAGACAGGGCCCATGAACACTGAAGCTTTCTTT. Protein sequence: CASSLETGPMNTEAFF.